The clone carrying this T cell receptor (beta chain) was recorded a few times. The CDR3 has 14 residues. The germline CDR1 and CDR2 sequences are KGHSH and LQKENI. With V trimmed by 3 bases and J by 7 bases, 5 bases remained unmatched. This entry is derived from a study of blood T cells in healthy people across ages. Sample donors were healthy Caucasian individuals that came from Russia, aged roughly 6 to 95. A second 7 to 11 cycle PCR used barcoded and J-beta primers. Each CDR3 protein is one row after TCRdb ran MiXCR on the 5' RACE reads. The sample has about 650,000 distinct CDR3 sequences, around 32% seen once; the top ten hold roughly 14%.

The chain has TRBV18 and TRBJ2-2, with 7 bases that match TRBD1. The receptor's source is a woman of 80 years or more in good health. Material for sequencing was blood. CDR3 sequence (DNA): TGTGCCAGCTCACCCGGGACAGTCGGCGGGGAGCTGTTTTTT. It is translated as CASSPGTVGGELFF.